This T cell receptor (beta chain) was sequenced during a study of cytomegalovirus exposure and HLA in healthy donors. PCR was performed using 60 Vbeta and 13 Jbeta primers. Profiling relied on immunoSEQ multiplex PCR, and the TCRdb table lists in-frame clones only, not all of them. The profile shows some 180,000 clones, roughly 79% of them singletons. V lost 6 bases, J lost 2 bases, and 14 bases stayed unmatched. The length of the CDR3 is 17 residues. The germline V gene encodes CDR1 SGHTA and CDR2 FQGNSA. This clone was seen only a few times. The gene calls are TRBV7-2 and TRBJ2-3; 7 nucleotides agree with TRBD1. This TCR came from a man aged 25-40 years in good health and CMV-seronegative. Sequencing used PBMCs. The CDR3, as DNA: TGTGCCAGCAGGATAACCAGGACAGGCCCGATCACAGATACGCAGTATTTT. It is translated as CASRITRTGPITDTQYF.